These T cell receptor beta chains were read from a single sample in a study of shared clonotypes between healthy human individuals. TCRdb keeps only in-frame clones here, not all; method: immunoSEQ multiplex PCR. The sample includes about 1.1 million clones, about four fifths of them seen just once. Material: memory CD4+ T cells from PBMCs. Receptors originate from a young man in good health. Some clones in this sample may be carry-over from other donors' samples. CDR3s include the opening cysteine and the closing phenylalanine or tryptophan. The D gene is left open where the match is weak. Clone size, where shown, is once, few, many, or a class for clones that have expanded.

D	V	J	size	CDR3	DNA
-	TRBV11-2	TRBJ1-1	many	CASSYTIAVHTGTEAFF	TGTGCCAGCAGCTATACAATTGCGGTCCATACGGGCACTGAAGCTTTCTTT
TRBD1	TRBV11-3	TRBJ1-1	-	CASSPDRETEAFF	TGTGCCAGCAGCCCCGACAGGGAGACTGAAGCTTTCTTT
TRBD2	TRBV6-4	TRBJ2-1	-	CASSPLAGAYNEQFF	TGTGCCAGCAGCCCATTAGCGGGAGCCTACAATGAGCAGTTCTTC
TRBD1	TRBV29-1	TRBJ2-7	once	CSVSGQGHYEQYF	TGCAGCGTTTCGGGACAGGGACACTACGAGCAGTACTTC
TRBD1	TRBV4-3	TRBJ1-5	-	CASSQEWTGEQPQHF	TGCGCCAGCAGCCAAGAGTGGACAGGAGAACAGCCCCAGCATTTT
-	TRBV28	TRBJ2-7	-	CASSFKAYEQYF	TGTGCCAGCAGTTTTAAGGCCTACGAGCAGTACTTC
TRBD1	TRBV5-1	TRBJ2-2	-	CASSTDRGQGGELFF	TGCGCCAGCAGCACTGACAGGGGGCAAGGCGGGGAGCTGTTTTTT
TRBD1	TRBV7-3	TRBJ2-6	-	CASSMGQPSGANVLTF	TGTGCCAGCAGCATGGGACAGCCTTCTGGGGCCAACGTCCTGACTTTC
TRBD2	TRBV5-1	TRBJ2-3	-	CASSWLAGTSTDTQYF	TGCGCCAGCAGCTGGCTAGCGGGAACTAGCACAGATACGCAGTATTTT
TRBD1	TRBV5-6	TRBJ2-7	-	CASSRDRVLPRSEQYF	TGTGCCAGCAGCCGGGACAGGGTACTTCCGAGGAGCGAGCAGTACTTC
-	TRBV5-5	TRBJ2-7	once	CASSLVPGGYEQYF	TGTGCCAGCAGCTTGGTTCCGGGCGGATACGAGCAGTACTTC
TRBD1	TRBV11-1	TRBJ2-7	-	CASSLENRGYEQYF	TGTGCCAGCAGCTTAGAGAACAGGGGCTACGAGCAGTACTTC
TRBD2	TRBV5-1	TRBJ2-2	-	CASSIRSGNEAGELFF	TGCGCCAGCAGCATACGTAGCGGGAATGAGGCCGGGGAGCTGTTTTTT
-	TRBV28	TRBJ2-2	few	CALGKGPTGELFF	TGTGCCCTTGGGAAGGGGCCCACCGGGGAGCTGTTTTTT
-	TRBV5-1	TRBJ2-7	-	CASSSSEQGTGQYF	TGCGCCAGCAGCTCCTCAGAGCAGGGTACGGGCCAGTACTTC
-	TRBV6-5	TRBJ1-1	few	CASRMGTMNTEAFF	TGTGCCAGCAGGATGGGGACAATGAACACTGAAGCTTTCTTT